Below, 2 T cell receptor beta chains from the same sample are listed, as sequenced in a study of blood T cell repertoires in COVID-19. Method: immunoSEQ multiplex PCR; TCRdb's copy keeps in-frame clones and lacks some. The sample includes roughly 250,000 clones, approximately 85% seen only once; the top ten take approximately 1.9%. Sequenced material: PBMCs or T cells enriched from blood (not recorded which). The receptors shown here come from a woman aged 45-59 years who had recovered from COVID-19.

This chain uses TRBV5-1 with TRBJ2-2, with 13 bases aligning to TRBD2. Per the germline V gene, CDR1 is SGHRS and CDR2 is YFSETQ. The junction had 5 bases not matched to a gene; V was cut back by 9 bases and J by 6 bases. The CDR3 spans 14 residues. The CDR3 DNA sequence: TGCGCCACCCGGACTAGCGGGAGACCCGGGGAGCTGTTTTTT. Its translation: CATRTSGRPGELFF.

The gene calls are TRBV18 and TRBJ2-7; D is unclear. V shed 2 bases and J shed 4 bases, with 6 bases lying between them. CDR3 length equals 12 residues. Germline CDR1 is KGHSH and CDR2 is LQKENI. DNA of the CDR3: TGTGCCAGCTCACCAGGCAAGTACGAGCAGTACTTC. It translates to CASSPGKYEQYF.